The subject of this entry is one T cell receptor (beta chain). Its antigen is as yet unknown. TCRdb's table, derived via immunoSEQ multiplex PCR, lists solely in-frame clones and lacks some. The sample has 45,000 to 60,000 clones, about 85% seen once. The data belong to a study of T cells in localized non-small cell lung cancer. Study results and limitations: Those with higher blood T cell density had longer overall survival.

Germline assignment: CDR1 MNHNS and CDR2 SASEGT. V was shortened by 8 bases and J by 1 base, with 8 bases between the two germline ends. The CDR3 length is 12 residues. The clonotype was recovered from a man aged 40-75 years with stage II lung adenocarcinoma. The specimen was PBMCs, collected before any cancer treatment. The chain employs TRBV6-1 and TRBJ1-1; no firm D call. The CDR3 DNA reads TGTGCCAGCTATAGAGGGAACACTGAAGCTTTCTTT. This translates into CASYRGNTEAFF.